These 29 T cell receptor beta chains were sequenced from one sample in a study of CD8 T cells in Susac syndrome. A quantity of about 0.5 to 1 ug RNA underwent reverse transcription using random hexamers. A single record per CDR3 protein comes from TCRdb applying MiXCR to the immunoSEQ multiplex PCR reads. The profile shows under 80,000 distinct CDR3 sequences, about 92% of them singletons. Sample: CD4+ T cells from PBMCs. These receptors all come from a human donor with Susac syndrome.

This chain connects TRBV18 to TRBJ1-2; no clear D. Trimming shortened V by 2 bases and J by 3 bases, and 7 bases separated the two germline ends. Germline V CDR1 and CDR2: KGHSH, LQKENI. There are 13 residues in the CDR3. CDR3 coding DNA: TGTGCCAGCTCACCAGGGAAGGACTATGGCTACACCTTC. Protein product: CASSPGKDYGYTF.

The V and J genes are TRBV28 and TRBJ1-2; 8 positions match TRBD1. CDR1 MDHEN and CDR2 SYDVKM come from the germline V gene. Trimming at V came to 7 bases and at J to 0 bases, leaving 7 bases not matched to a gene. The CDR3 extends over 15 amino acids. The CDR3 DNA is TGTGCCAGCAAACTGCTGACAGGGGCTAACTATGGCTACACCTTC. Protein sequence: CASKLLTGANYGYTF.

The V call is TRBV11-1, the J call TRBJ2-7; unclear D gene. CDR1 and CDR2 from the germline V gene are SGHAT and FQDESV (reference sequence). CDR3 length: 15 amino acids. The germline V and J ends were trimmed by 2 bases and 2 bases, with 13 bases remaining between them. CDR3: CASSLYRGETYEQYF. Here the CDR3 DNA reads TGTGCCAGCAGCTTATATCGCGGTGAAACCTACGAGCAGTACTTC. The full variable domain, in which reference TRBV11-1 and TRBJ2-7 provide the parts outside the CDR3, is EAEVAQSPRYKITEKSQAVAFWCDPISGHATLYWYRQILGQGPELLVQFQDESVVDDSQLPKDRFSAERLKGVDSTLKIQPAELGDSAMYLCASSLYRGETYEQYFGPGTRLTVT.

The rearrangement links TRBV19 to TRBJ2-4; tentative D call: TRBD1 (6 bases). The CDR3 runs 17 residues. Per the germline V gene, CDR1 is LNHDA and CDR2 is SQIVND (reference sequence). V lost 3 bases and J 0 bases, leaving 15 bases between the germline ends. The CDR3 sequence: CASSIYRPGVAKNIQYF. The CDR3 region has the DNA TGTGCCAGTAGTATTTATAGGCCAGGGGTAGCCAAAAACATTCAGTACTTC. Full variable domain (missing parts from reference TRBV19 and TRBJ2-4): DGGITQSPKYLFRKEGQNVTLSCEQNLNHDAMYWYRQDPGQGLRLIYYSQIVNDFQKGDIAEGYSVSREKKESFPLTVTSAQKNPTAFYLCASSIYRPGVAKNIQYFGAGTRLSVL.

The CDR3 DNA sequence: TGTGCCAGCAGCCCGGGACAGGGACGTGGCTACACCTTC. Translation: CASSPGQGRGYTF. The chain links TRBV7-8 to TRBJ1-2, with 9 bases that match TRBD1. From germline, CDR1 is SGHVS and CDR2 FQNEAQ. V lost 5 bases, J lost 7 bases, and 5 bases stayed unmatched. CDR3 size: 13 residues. Together with reference TRBV7-8 and TRBJ1-2, the CDR3 gives the full variable domain: GAGVSQSPRYKVAKRGQDVALRCDPISGHVSLFWYQQALGQGPEFLTYFQNEAQLDKSGLPSDRFFAERPEGSVSTLKIQRTQQEDSAVYLCASSPGQGRGYTFGSGTRLTVV.

The chain couples TRBV29-1 to TRBJ1-3; perhaps TRBD1 as D (5 bases). The CDR3 totals 13 residues. Trimming took 7 bases from V and 3 from J, leaving 13 bases between them. From germline, CDR1 is SQVTM and CDR2 ANQGSEA. CDR3: CSAWDGFGNTIYF. CDR3 in DNA: TGCAGCGCCTGGGACGGCTTTGGAAACACCATATATTTT.

The chain has TRBV20-1 and TRBJ1-6; no clear D. V lost 1 base, J lost 8 bases, and 9 bases lay in between. The CDR3 is 13 amino acids. Germline V CDR1 and CDR2: DFQATT, SNEGSKA (reference sequence). The CDR3 region has the DNA TGCAGTGCTAGAGTATCGAGAGATTCACCCCTCCACTTT. This gives the protein CSARVSRDSPLHF.

CDR3 bases: TGTGCCAGCAGTTACTCGAAGGCGGGGAGGGACATTCAGTACTTC. Amino acid sequence: CASSYSKAGRDIQYF. This rearrangement joins TRBV6-2 or TRBV6-3 to TRBJ2-4, with 7 bases that match TRBD2. The junction had 7 bases not matched to a gene; V was cut back by 0 bases and J by 8 bases. From germline, CDR1 is MNHEY and CDR2 SVGEGT. CDR3 length equals 15 residues.

This sequence joins TRBV5-1 and TRBJ2-5; TRBD1 might be the D (5 bases). The ends were cut back, 0 bases at V and 2 bases at J, with 8 bases in the middle. Germline CDR1 SGHRS, CDR2 YFSETQ. This CDR3 region has 14 residues. CDR3 DNA: TGCGCCAGCAGCTTGGCCGCAGGGCAAGAGACCCAGTACTTC. Protein sequence: CASSLAAGQETQYF.

This clonotype has only one observation. J is TRBJ1-4 and V is TRBV5-1; perhaps TRBD1 as D (5 bases). V shed 6 bases and J shed 0 bases, with 12 bases lying between them. The CDR3 runs to 15 residues. CDR1 SGHRS and CDR2 YFSETQ come from the germline V gene. CDR3 amino acids: CASTGGVATNEKLFF. The CDR3 coding sequence is TGCGCCAGCACCGGAGGGGTGGCAACTAATGAAAAACTGTTTTTT.

This clonotype has a single count. The gene calls are TRBV12-3 or TRBV12-4 and TRBJ2-7; D call uncertain. This CDR3 comprises 15 residues. V dropped 6 bases and J dropped 0 bases, with 15 bases sitting between them. The CDR3 sequence: CASSRDPLGSYEQYF. CDR3 coding DNA: TGTGCCAGCAGCCGCGACCCTCTTGGCTCCTACGAGCAGTACTTC.

This clonotype was recorded once. The V call is TRBV7-8, the J call TRBJ2-5; unclear D gene. The CDR3 is made up of 14 amino acids. Germline CDR1 is SGHVS and CDR2 is FQNEAQ. V was clipped by 1 base and J by 5 bases, with 11 bases between them. In nucleotides, the CDR3 is TGTGCCAGCAGCTTAGTAGTCTCCGCCGAGACCCAGTACTTC. Its translation is CASSLVVSAETQYF.

V gene TRBV2 combines with J gene TRBJ1-5; D uncertain. The CDR3 extends over 14 amino acids. The germline V and J ends were trimmed by 2 bases and 0 bases, with 5 bases remaining between them. Germline V lookup: CDR1 SNHLY, CDR2 FYNNEI. CDR3 loop: CASSELTSNQPQHF. CDR3 in DNA: TGTGCCAGCAGTGAATTAACTAGCAATCAGCCCCAGCATTTT.

The V gene is TRBV30, the J gene TRBJ1-1; D might be TRBD1 (5 bases). The CDR3 extends over 13 amino acids. Germline lookup yields CDR1 GTSNPN and CDR2 SVGIG (reference sequence). V gave up 3 bases and J gave up 5 bases, with 13 bases separating them. The CDR3 nucleotides read TGTGCCTGGAGACCCGGGGCGAGGACTGAAGCTTTCTTT. It yields the protein CAWRPGARTEAFF. The whole variable domain, filled in from reference TRBV30 and TRBJ1-1, reads SQTIHQWPATLVQPVGSPLSLECTVEGTSNPNLYWYRQAAGRGLQLLFYSVGIGQISSEVPQNLSASRPQDRQFILSSKKLLLSDSGFYLCAWRPGARTEAFFGQGTRLTVV.

This rearrangement joins TRBV12-3 or TRBV12-4 to TRBJ1-1; 8 bases are a match to TRBD1. CDR3 size: 12 residues. After removal of 6 bases from V and 7 bases from J, the junction contained 4 bases not matched to a gene. The CDR3 sequence is CASRRQGLEAFF. The CDR3 coding sequence is TGTGCCAGCAGACGACAGGGGCTTGAAGCTTTCTTT.

The V gene is TRBV5-1, the J gene TRBJ2-5; weak D call: TRBD2 (5 bases). Trimming took off 4 bases at V and 1 base at J, with 11 bases between the two ends. Per the germline V gene, CDR1 is SGHRS and CDR2 is YFSETQ. The CDR3 contains 14 residues. The CDR3 DNA sequence: TGCGCCAGCAGCCGAGCGGACCCCCAAGAGACCCAGTACTTC. It specifies CASSRADPQETQYF.

V usage is TRBV7-8 and J usage is TRBJ1-2; D not resolved. Germline-derived CDR1 and CDR2 are SGHVS and FQNEAQ. V gave up 4 bases and J gave up 5 bases, with 14 bases separating them. This CDR3 is 14 amino acids long. In nucleotides, the CDR3 is TGTGCCAGCAGCTACGGACGGGCGGGATATGGCTACACCTTC. Translated: CASSYGRAGYGYTF.

The CDR3 region is CASSIDRLNSYNEQFF. CDR3 bases: TGTGCCAGTAGTATAGATAGGTTAAACTCCTACAATGAGCAGTTCTTC. The chain carries TRBV19 and TRBJ2-1; D is ambiguous. With 0 bases removed from V and 0 bases from J, the gap between germline ends came to 9 bases. The CDR3 covers 16 residues. The germline V gene encodes CDR1 LNHDA and CDR2 SQIVND (reference sequence). Drawing the rest from reference TRBV19 and TRBJ2-1, the complete variable domain is DGGITQSPKYLFRKEGQNVTLSCEQNLNHDAMYWYRQDPGQGLRLIYYSQIVNDFQKGDIAEGYSVSREKKESFPLTVTSAQKNPTAFYLCASSIDRLNSYNEQFFGPGTRLTVL.

The rearrangement links TRBV12-3 or TRBV12-4 to TRBJ2-1; D not certain. This CDR3 contains 15 residues. Between the trimmed V and J ends, which lost 6 bases and 3 bases, there was a span of 15 bases. CDR3 in amino acids: CASRSTRRNYNEQFF. For the CDR3, the DNA is TGTGCCAGCAGGTCCACGAGGCGGAACTACAATGAGCAGTTCTTC.

The chain couples TRBV7-2 to TRBJ2-1; D may be TRBD1 or TRBD2 (5 bases each). Germline loops: CDR1 SGHTA, CDR2 FQGNSA. Between the trimmed V and J ends, which lost 5 bases and 8 bases, there was a span of 13 bases. CDR3 length: 13 residues. CDR3 amino acids: CASSLPGRDEQFF. CDR3 DNA: TGTGCCAGCAGCCTGCCGGGGCGGGATGAGCAGTTCTTC.

This chain links TRBV20-1 with TRBJ2-4, with D maybe TRBD1 (6 bases). Germline loops: CDR1 DFQATT, CDR2 SNEGSKA (reference sequence). The CDR3 is 12 residues long. Trimming left V 0 bases short and J 8 bases short, with 8 bases between. CDR3 coding DNA: TGCAGTGCTAGAGATGGGGGCGACATTCAGTACTTC. Encoded protein: CSARDGGDIQYF.

The chain links TRBV28 to TRBJ2-2; D is uncertain. The length of the CDR3 is 16 residues. Germline V CDR1 and CDR2: MDHEN, SYDVKM. Trimming left V 3 bases short and J 0 bases short, with 11 bases between. Here the CDR3 reads CASSLFPGSNTGELFF. The CDR3 DNA reads TGTGCCAGCAGTTTGTTTCCCGGCTCGAACACCGGGGAGCTGTTTTTT. Supplemented by reference TRBV28 and TRBJ2-2, the full variable domain reads DVKVTQSSRYLVKRTGEKVFLECVQDMDHENMFWYRQDPGLGLRLIYFSYDVKMKEKGDIPEGYSVSREKKERFSLILESASTNQTSMYLCASSLFPGSNTGELFFGEGSRLTVL.

The J gene is TRBJ1-6, the V gene TRBV12-3 or TRBV12-4; D might be TRBD1 (6 bases). This CDR3 spans 15 amino acids. Trimming pared 0 bases from V and 9 bases from J, leaving 12 bases between. Here the CDR3 reads CASSLAGTTSSPLHF. CDR3 coding DNA: TGTGCCAGCAGTTTAGCAGGGACAACCAGTTCACCCCTCCACTTT.

The rearrangement joins TRBV27 to TRBJ2-5; a possible D gene is TRBD2 (5 bases). Germline loops: CDR1 MNHEY, CDR2 SMNVEV (reference sequence). Trimming took 3 bases from V and 2 from J, leaving 10 bases between them. The CDR3 loop spans 14 amino acids. CDR3 loop: CASSFRGGQETQYF. The CDR3 DNA sequence: TGTGCCAGCAGTTTTCGGGGTGGGCAAGAGACCCAGTACTTC.

Here the CDR3 reads CASLGQIHEQFF. CDR3 in DNA: TGTGCCAGCCTGGGACAGATCCATGAGCAGTTCTTC. The V call is TRBV2, the J call TRBJ2-1; TRBD1 matches 7 bases. The CDR3 has 12 residues. In germline, CDR1 is SNHLY, CDR2 FYNNEI. Trimming cost V 8 bases and J 8 bases; bases outside gene matches: 6. The full variable domain, in which reference TRBV2 and TRBJ2-1 provide the parts outside the CDR3, is EPEVTQTPSHQVTQMGQEVILRCVPISNHLYFYWYRQILGQKVEFLVSFYNNEISEKSEIFDDQFSVERPDGSNFTLKIRSTKLEDSAMYFCASLGQIHEQFFGPGTRLTVL.

This chain links TRBV7-3 with TRBJ1-5; D ambiguous. The CDR3 totals 15 residues. Germline values: CDR1 SGHTA, CDR2 FQGTGA. Trimming removed 1 base at V and 4 bases at J, with 11 bases between. In nucleotides, the CDR3 is TGTGCCAGCAGCTTAAAGGGAGGTCGAAATCAGCCCCAGCATTTT. This encodes CASSLKGGRNQPQHF.

The chain couples TRBV20-1 to TRBJ2-3, with 10 bases that match TRBD2. The trim removed 0 bases at V and 1 base at J, leaving 1 base unmatched. The CDR3 consists of 15 residues. CDR1 DFQATT and CDR2 SNEGSKA come from the germline V gene (reference sequence). CDR3 in amino acids: CSARDGTSGTDTQYF. The CDR3 bases are TGCAGTGCTAGAGATGGGACTAGCGGCACAGATACGCAGTATTTT.

V and J are TRBV7-2 and TRBJ1-1, with a tentative D call TRBD1 (5 bases). The length of the CDR3 is 13 residues. Germline loops: CDR1 SGHTA, CDR2 FQGNSA. V was trimmed by 4 bases and J by 1 base, leaving 7 bases between them. Here the CDR3 reads CASSWTPNTEAFF. CDR3 sequence (DNA): TGTGCCAGCAGCTGGACACCGAACACTGAAGCTTTCTTT.

The CDR3 DNA reads TGTGCCAGCAGCGCAACACAGGGGGCAGAAGCTTTCTTT. As protein: CASSATQGAEAFF. The V gene is TRBV7-9, the J gene TRBJ1-1; 9 nucleotides match TRBD1. This CDR3 is 13 amino acids long. The J segment lost 8 bases and the V segment lost 5 bases, leaving 6 bases of the junction unmatched. Germline lookup yields CDR1 SEHNR and CDR2 FQNEAQ (reference sequence).